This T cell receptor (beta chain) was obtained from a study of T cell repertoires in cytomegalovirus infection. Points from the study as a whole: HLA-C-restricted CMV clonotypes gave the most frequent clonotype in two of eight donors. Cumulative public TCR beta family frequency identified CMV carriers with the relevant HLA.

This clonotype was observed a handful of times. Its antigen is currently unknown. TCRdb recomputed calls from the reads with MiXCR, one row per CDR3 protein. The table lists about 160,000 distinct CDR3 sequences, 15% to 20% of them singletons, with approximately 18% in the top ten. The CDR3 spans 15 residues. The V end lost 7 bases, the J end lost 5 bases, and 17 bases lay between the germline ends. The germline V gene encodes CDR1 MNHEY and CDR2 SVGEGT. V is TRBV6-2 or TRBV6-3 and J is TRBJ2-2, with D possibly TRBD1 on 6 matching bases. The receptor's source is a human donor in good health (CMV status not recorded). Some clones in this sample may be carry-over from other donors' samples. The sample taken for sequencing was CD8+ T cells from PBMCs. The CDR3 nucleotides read TGTGCCAGCATTTCGACAATTACAGGGACCGGGGAGCTGTTTTTT. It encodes CASISTITGTGELFF.